These 6 T cell receptor beta chains share one sample of origin, sequenced in a study of cytomegalovirus exposure and HLA in healthy donors. The PCR had 60 Vbeta and 13 Jbeta primers. Data came from immunoSEQ multiplex PCR; TCRdb stores just in-frame clones and leaves some out. The listing contains 150,000 to 200,000 clones. Sample: PBMCs. These receptors originate from a man aged 25 to 40 in good health and CMV-seronegative.

The genes are TRBV19 and TRBJ1-1, with D maybe TRBD1 (5 bases). Germline CDR1 is LNHDA and CDR2 is SQIVND (reference sequence). Trimming removed 6 bases at V and 5 bases at J, with 13 bases between. The CDR3 runs to 13 residues. In DNA form, the CDR3 reads TGTGCCAGTAGCCCATGGGGGGTTACTGAAGCTTTCTTT. Translation: CASSPWGVTEAFF. Filled out from reference TRBV19 and TRBJ1-1, the complete variable domain reads DGGITQSPKYLFRKEGQNVTLSCEQNLNHDAMYWYRQDPGQGLRLIYYSQIVNDFQKGDIAEGYSVSREKKESFPLTVTSAQKNPTAFYLCASSPWGVTEAFFGQGTRLTVV.

The rearrangement links TRBV9 to TRBJ1-1; a possible D gene is TRBD1 (6 bases). The CDR3 runs to 13 residues. Germline CDR1 is SGDLS and CDR2 is YYNGEE. Trimming removed 7 bases from V and 0 bases from J, with 10 bases in between. The CDR3 DNA is TGTGCCAGCGGACAGCTCATGAACACTGAAGCTTTCTTT. This encodes CASGQLMNTEAFF.

The chain carries TRBV30 and TRBJ2-7; 8 bases map to TRBD2. The CDR3 is made up of 17 amino acids. CDR1 is GTSNPN, CDR2 SVGIG, per germline (reference sequence). V shed 3 bases, J shed 2 bases, and the junction held 15 bases outside the gene matches. DNA of the CDR3: TGTGCCTGGAGCGGGGGGCAAGAGCGGGAGATCCCCTACGAGCAGTACTTC. It is translated as CAWSGGQEREIPYEQYF.

This sequence joins TRBV30 and TRBJ2-7; 12 nucleotides line up with TRBD2. Germline CDR1 GTSNPN, CDR2 SVGIG (reference sequence). The length of the CDR3 is 15 residues. V lost 5 bases, J lost 4 bases, and 9 bases stayed unmatched. CDR3 DNA: TGTGCCTGGGACCCCGGACTAGCGGGGAGTTACGAGCAGTACTTC. This translates into CAWDPGLAGSYEQYF.

The chain employs TRBV27 and TRBJ2-7, with 11 nucleotides matching TRBD2. Germline CDR1 is MNHEY and CDR2 is SMNVEV (reference sequence). Trimming at V came to 1 base and at J to 0 bases, leaving 5 bases not matched to a gene. The CDR3 is 17 amino acids. The CDR3 bases are TGTGCCAGCAGTTTATTTCAAACTAGCGGGAGCTCCTACGAGCAGTACTTC. Amino acids: CASSLFQTSGSSYEQYF.

This rearrangement joins TRBV9 to TRBJ1-2, with 8 bases identical to TRBD1. Germline V gene lookup returns CDR1 SGDLS and CDR2 YYNGEE. The CDR3 is 15 residues long. V lost 2 bases to trimming and J lost 2 bases; unmatched junction nucleotides: 5. CDR3: CASSVAGTGNYGYTF. CDR3 sequence (DNA): TGTGCCAGCAGCGTGGCGGGGACAGGCAACTATGGCTACACCTTC.